This T cell receptor (beta chain) is drawn from a study of regulatory T cells in long-lasting Graves disease. Relying on iRepertoire HTBI primers and Arm-PCR of CDR3 regions, the team built TCR beta libraries. One entry per CDR3 protein, called by TCRdb with MiXCR from the multiplex PCR reads. The sample has some 600,000 distinct CDR3 sequences; roughly 16% are singletons. This clonotype was detected only a few times. Its antigen is not known. The V gene's germline CDR1 is MNHEY and CDR2 SMNVEV (reference sequence). This CDR3 is 16 amino acids long. Trimming shortened V by 0 bases and J by 7 bases, and 16 bases separated the two germline ends. Broader study findings: Tissue studied was limited to peripheral blood, excluding thyroid tissue. Persistent disease was characterized by preferential usage of TRBV28, TRBJ1-2 and TRBJ2-5.

Regarding time point: newly diagnosed GD, antithyroid drugs for less than 3 months. The TCR library was made from RNA that had been extracted from PBMCs in TRIzol. These data also featured in a second study, about T cells in Graves' hyperthyroidism and ophthalmopathy. That work contributes: Most clonotypes expanded in the thyroid (above 0.001) were also present in blood.

The J gene is TRBJ2-1, the V gene TRBV27; D tentatively reads TRBD1 or TRBD2 (5 bases each). This clonotype was obtained from a man between 18 and 35 years old with Graves disease. The source was peripheral blood mononuclear cells (PBMCs), collected at new diagnosis, from a patient treated with antithyroid drugs. The CDR3 bases are TGTGCCAGCAGTTTATCGAAAGGGACGGTTGATAATGAGCAGTTCTTC. Its protein is CASSLSKGTVDNEQFF.